This TCR beta chain was observed in a study of OX40 agonist ivuxolimab in advanced cancers. Repertoires were generated with immunoSEQ multiplex PCR, while TCRdb's copy carries only in-frame clones and drops some. Of under 100,000 clones listed, about four fifths are singletons. J was trimmed by 5 bases and V by 3 bases; bases with no gene match: 8. Per germline, CDR1 SQVTM and CDR2 ANQGSEA. The length of the CDR3 is 14 residues. Specimen: CD4+ or CD8+ T cells sorted from blood, collected in a trial of the OX40 agonist ivuxolimab. This chain connects TRBV29-1 to TRBJ2-5; 8 nucleotides match TRBD2. This sequence was found in an adult with an advanced solid tumor such as melanoma, head and neck, liver or kidney cancer. CDR3 in DNA: TGCAGCGTTGACCCCCCGGGACTAGAGGAGACCCAGTACTTC. Residues: CSVDPPGLEETQYF.